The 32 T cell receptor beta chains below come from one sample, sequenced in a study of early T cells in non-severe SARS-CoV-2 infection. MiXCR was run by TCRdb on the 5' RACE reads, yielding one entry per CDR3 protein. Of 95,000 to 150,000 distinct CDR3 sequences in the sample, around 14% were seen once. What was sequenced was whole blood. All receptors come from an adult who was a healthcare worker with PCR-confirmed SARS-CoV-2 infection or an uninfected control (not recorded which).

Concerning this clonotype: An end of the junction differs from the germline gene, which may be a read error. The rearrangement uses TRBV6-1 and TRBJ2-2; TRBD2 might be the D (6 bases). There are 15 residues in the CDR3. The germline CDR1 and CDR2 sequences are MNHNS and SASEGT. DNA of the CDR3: TGTGCCAGCAGTGAGACCGGGGGACCGACCGGGGAGCAGTTTTTT. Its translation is CASSETGGPTGEQFF.

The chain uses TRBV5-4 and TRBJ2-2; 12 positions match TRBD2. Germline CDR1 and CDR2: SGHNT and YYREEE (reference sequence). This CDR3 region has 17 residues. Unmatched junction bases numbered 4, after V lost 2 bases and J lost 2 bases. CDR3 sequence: CASSLGTSGPNTGELFF. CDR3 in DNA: TGTGCCAGCAGCTTAGGGACTAGCGGGCCAAACACCGGGGAGCTGTTTTTT.

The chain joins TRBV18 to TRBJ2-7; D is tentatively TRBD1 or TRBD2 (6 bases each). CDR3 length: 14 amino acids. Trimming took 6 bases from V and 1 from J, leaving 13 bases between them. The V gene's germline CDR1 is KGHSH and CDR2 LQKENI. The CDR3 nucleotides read TGTGCCAGCTCGTCGGGGGCGGTTTCCTACGAGCAGTACTTC. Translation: CASSSGAVSYEQYF.

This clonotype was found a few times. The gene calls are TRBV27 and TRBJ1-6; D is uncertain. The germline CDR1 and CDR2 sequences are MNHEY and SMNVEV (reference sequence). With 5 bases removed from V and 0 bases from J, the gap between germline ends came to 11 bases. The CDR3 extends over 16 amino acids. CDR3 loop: CASSIRQGSYNSPLHF. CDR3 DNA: TGTGCCAGCAGTATAAGACAAGGCTCCTATAATTCACCCCTCCACTTT.

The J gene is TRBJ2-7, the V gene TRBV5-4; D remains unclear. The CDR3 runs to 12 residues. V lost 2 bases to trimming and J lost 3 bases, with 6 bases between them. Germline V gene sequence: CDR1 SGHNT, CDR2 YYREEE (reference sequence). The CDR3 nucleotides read TGTGCCAGCAGCTTTTCCGTCTACGAGCAGTACTTC. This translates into CASSFSVYEQYF.

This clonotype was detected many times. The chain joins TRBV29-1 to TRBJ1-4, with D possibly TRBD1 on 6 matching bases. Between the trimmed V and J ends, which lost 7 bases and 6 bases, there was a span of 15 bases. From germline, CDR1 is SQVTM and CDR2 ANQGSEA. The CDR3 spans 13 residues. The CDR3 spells CSARRGADEKLFF. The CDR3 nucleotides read TGCAGCGCCCGACGGGGGGCGGATGAAAAACTGTTTTTT.

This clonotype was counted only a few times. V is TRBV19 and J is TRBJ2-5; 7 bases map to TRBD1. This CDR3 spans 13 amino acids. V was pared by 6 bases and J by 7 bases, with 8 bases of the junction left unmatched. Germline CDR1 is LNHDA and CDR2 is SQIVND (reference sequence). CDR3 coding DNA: TGTGCCAGTAGCCTGGGACAGCGTGGGACCCAGTACTTC. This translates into CASSLGQRGTQYF.

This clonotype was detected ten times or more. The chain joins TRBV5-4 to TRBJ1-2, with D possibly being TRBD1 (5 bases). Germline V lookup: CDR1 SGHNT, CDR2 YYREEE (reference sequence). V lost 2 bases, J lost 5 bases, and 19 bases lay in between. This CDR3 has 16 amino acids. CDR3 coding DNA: TGTGCCAGCAGCTTAAATCCACGGGGACCGATTTATGGCTACACCTTC. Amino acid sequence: CASSLNPRGPIYGYTF. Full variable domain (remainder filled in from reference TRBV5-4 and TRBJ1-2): ETGVTQSPTHLIKTRGQQVTLRCSSQSGHNTVSWYQQALGQGPQFIFQYYREEENGRGNFPPRFSGLQFPNYSSELNVNALELDDSALYLCASSLNPRGPIYGYTFGSGTRLTVV.

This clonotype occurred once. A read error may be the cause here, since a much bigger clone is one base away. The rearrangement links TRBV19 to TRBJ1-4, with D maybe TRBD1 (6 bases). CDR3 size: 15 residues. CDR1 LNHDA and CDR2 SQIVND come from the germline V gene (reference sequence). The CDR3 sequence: CVSSLFYLSRTDRFF. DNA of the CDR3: TGTGTCAGTAGCCTATTCTACCTGAGCCGGACAGACCGATTTTTT.

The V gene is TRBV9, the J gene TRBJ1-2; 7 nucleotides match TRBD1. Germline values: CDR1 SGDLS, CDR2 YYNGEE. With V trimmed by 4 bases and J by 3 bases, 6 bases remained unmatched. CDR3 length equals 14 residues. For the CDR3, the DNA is TGTGCCAGCAGCTCAGGGGGGCAGGACTATGGCTACACCTTC. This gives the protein CASSSGGQDYGYTF.

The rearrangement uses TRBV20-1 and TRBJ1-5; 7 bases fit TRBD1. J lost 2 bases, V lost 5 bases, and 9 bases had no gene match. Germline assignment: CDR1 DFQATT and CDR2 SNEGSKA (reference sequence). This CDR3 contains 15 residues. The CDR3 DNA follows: TGCAGTGCTTCGACAGGGCCCGCGCGCAATCAGCCCCAGCATTTT. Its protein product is CSASTGPARNQPQHF.

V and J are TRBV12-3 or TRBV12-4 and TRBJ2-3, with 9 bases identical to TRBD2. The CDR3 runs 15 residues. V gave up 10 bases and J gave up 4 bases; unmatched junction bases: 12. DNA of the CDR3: TGTGCCACCAAAAAAGCGGGGGGACACGCAGATACGCAGTATTTT. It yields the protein CATKKAGGHADTQYF.

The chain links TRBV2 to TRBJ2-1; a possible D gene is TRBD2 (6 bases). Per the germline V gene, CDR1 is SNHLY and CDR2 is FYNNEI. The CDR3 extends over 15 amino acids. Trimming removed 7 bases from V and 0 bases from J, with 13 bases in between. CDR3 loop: CASIRDSSSYNEQFF. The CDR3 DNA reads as TGTGCCAGCATTAGGGACTCCAGCTCCTACAATGAGCAGTTCTTC.

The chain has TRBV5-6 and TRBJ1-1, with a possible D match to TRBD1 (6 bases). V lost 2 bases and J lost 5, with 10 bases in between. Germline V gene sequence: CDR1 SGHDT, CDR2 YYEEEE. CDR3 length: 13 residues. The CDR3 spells CASSFGRGTEAFF. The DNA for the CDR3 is TGTGCCAGCAGCTTTGGGAGGGGGACTGAAGCTTTCTTT.

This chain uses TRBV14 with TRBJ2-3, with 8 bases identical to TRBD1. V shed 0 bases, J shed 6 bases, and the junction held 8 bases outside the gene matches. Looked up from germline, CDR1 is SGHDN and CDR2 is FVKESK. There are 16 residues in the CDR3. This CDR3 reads CASSQDRRQGLDTQYF. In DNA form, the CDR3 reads TGTGCCAGCAGCCAAGATCGAAGACAGGGGTTGGATACGCAGTATTTT.

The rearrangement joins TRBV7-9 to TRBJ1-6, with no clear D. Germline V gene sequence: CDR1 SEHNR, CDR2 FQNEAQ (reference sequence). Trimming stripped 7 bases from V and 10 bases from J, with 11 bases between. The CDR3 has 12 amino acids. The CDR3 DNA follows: TGTGCCAGCAATTTGGCGGGGTCACCCCTCCACTTT. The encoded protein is CASNLAGSPLHF.

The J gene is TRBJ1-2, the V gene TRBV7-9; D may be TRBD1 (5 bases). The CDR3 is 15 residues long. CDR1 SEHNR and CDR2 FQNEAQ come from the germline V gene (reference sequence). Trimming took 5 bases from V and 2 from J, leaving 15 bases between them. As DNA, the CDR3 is TGTGCCAGCAGCCTAGTTGGCAGGGACAACTATGGCTACACCTTC. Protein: CASSLVGRDNYGYTF.

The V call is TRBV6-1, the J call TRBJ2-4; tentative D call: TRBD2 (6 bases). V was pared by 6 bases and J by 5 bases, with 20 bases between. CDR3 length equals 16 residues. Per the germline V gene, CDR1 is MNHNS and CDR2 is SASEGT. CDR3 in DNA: TGTGCCAGCAGGGTGGGGGAGGCGCTTTCCGAAAACATTCAGTACTTC. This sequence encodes CASRVGEALSENIQYF.

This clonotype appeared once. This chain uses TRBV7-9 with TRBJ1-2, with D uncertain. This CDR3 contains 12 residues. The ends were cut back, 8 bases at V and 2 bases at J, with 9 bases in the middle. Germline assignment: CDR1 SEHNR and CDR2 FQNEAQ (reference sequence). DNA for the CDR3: TGTGCCAGCGGGCAAGGGAACTATGGCTACACCTTC. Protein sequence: CASGQGNYGYTF.

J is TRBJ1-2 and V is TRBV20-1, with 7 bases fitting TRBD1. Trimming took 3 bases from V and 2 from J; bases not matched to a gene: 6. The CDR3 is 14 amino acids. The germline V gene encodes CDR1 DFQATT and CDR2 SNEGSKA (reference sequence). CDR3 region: CSARSPGGNYGYTF. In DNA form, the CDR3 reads TGCAGTGCTAGGTCCCCAGGGGGGAACTATGGCTACACCTTC.

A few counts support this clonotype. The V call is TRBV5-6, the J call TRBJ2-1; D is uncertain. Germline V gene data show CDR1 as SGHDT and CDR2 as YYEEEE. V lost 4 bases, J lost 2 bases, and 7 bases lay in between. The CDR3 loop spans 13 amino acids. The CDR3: CASSPSAYNEQFF. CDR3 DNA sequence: TGTGCCAGCAGCCCGAGCGCCTACAATGAGCAGTTCTTC.

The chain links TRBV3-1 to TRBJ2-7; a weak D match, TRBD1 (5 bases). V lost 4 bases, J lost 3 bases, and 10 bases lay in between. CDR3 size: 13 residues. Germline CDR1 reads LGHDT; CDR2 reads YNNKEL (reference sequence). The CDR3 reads CASSRGYDYEQYF. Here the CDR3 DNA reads TGTGCCAGCAGCCGGGGCTACGACTACGAGCAGTACTTC.

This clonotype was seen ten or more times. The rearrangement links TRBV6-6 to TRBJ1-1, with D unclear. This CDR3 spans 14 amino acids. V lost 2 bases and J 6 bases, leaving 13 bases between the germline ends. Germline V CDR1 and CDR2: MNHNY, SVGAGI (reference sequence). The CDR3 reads CASSYQTSGSEAFF. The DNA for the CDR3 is TGTGCCAGCAGTTACCAGACTAGTGGGTCTGAAGCTTTCTTT.

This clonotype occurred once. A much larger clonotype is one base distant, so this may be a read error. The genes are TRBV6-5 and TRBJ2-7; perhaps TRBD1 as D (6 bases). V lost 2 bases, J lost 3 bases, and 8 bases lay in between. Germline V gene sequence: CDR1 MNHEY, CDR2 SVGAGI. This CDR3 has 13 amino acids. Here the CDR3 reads CASSYGGSYEQYF. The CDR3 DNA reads TGTGCCAGCAGTTACGGGGGCAGCTACGAGCAGTACTTC.

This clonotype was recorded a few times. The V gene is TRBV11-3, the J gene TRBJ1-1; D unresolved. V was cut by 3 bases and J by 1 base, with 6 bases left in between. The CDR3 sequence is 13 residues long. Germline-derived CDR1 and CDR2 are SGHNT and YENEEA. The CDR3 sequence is CASSFESNTEAFF. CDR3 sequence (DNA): TGTGCCAGCAGCTTCGAATCGAACACTGAAGCTTTCTTT. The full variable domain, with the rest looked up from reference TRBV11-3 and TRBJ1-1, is EAGVVQSPRYKIIEKKQPVAFWCNPISGHNTLYWYLQNLGQGPELLIRYENEEAVDDSQLPKDRFSAERLKGVDSTLKIQPAELGDSAVYLCASSFESNTEAFFGQGTRLTVV.

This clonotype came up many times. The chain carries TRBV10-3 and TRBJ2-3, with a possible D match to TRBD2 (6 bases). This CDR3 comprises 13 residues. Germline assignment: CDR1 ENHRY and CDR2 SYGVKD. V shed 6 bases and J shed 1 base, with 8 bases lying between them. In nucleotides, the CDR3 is TGTGCCATCAGCGCGGGGCGCACAGATACGCAGTATTTT. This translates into CAISAGRTDTQYF.

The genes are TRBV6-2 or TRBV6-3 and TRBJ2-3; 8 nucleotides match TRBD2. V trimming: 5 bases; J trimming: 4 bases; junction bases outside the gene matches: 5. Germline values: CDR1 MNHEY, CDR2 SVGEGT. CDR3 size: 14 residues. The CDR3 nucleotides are TGTGCCAGCAGTATTAGGACTAGCCCAGATACGCAGTATTTT. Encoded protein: CASSIRTSPDTQYF.

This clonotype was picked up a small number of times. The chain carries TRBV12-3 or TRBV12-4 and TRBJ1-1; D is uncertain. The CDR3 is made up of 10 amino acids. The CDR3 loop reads CRPRGSKAFF. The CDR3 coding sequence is TGTCGCCCTCGTGGGAGCAAAGCTTTCTTT.

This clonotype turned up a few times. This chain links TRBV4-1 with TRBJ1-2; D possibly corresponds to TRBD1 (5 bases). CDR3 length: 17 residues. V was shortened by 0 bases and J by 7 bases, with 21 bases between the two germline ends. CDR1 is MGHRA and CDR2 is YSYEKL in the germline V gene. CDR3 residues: CASSQDPRDRRSAGYTF. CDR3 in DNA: TGCGCCAGCAGCCAAGATCCCCGGGACCGCCGCTCGGCTGGCTACACCTTC.

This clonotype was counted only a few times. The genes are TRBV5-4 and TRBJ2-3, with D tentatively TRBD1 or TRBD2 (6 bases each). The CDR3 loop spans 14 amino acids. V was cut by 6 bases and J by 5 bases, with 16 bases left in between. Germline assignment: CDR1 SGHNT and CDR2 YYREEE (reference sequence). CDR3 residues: CASKPGAPQDTQYF. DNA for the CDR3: TGTGCCAGCAAACCGGGGGCCCCTCAAGATACGCAGTATTTT. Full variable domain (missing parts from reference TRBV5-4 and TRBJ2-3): ETGVTQSPTHLIKTRGQQVTLRCSSQSGHNTVSWYQQALGQGPQFIFQYYREEENGRGNFPPRFSGLQFPNYSSELNVNALELDDSALYLCASKPGAPQDTQYFGPGTRLTVL.

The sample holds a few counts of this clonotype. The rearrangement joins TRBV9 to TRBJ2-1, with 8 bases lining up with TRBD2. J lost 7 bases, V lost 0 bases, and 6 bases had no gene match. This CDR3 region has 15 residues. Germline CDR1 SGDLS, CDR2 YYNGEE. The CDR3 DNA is TGTGCCAGCAGCGTAGAGGCGGGGGGAATGAATGAGCAGTTCTTC. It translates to CASSVEAGGMNEQFF. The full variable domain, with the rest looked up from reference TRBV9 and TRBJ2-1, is DSGVTQTPKHLITATGQRVTLRCSPRSGDLSVYWYQQSLDQGLQFLIQYYNGEERAKGNILERFSAQQFPDLHSELNLSSLELGDSALYFCASSVEAGGMNEQFFGPGTRLTVL.

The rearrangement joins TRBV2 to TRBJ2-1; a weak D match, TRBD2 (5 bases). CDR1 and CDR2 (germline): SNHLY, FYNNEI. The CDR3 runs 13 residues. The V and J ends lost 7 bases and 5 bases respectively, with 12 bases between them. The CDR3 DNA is TGTGCCAGCACCCTTGACGGGGACAATGAGCAGTTCTTC. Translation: CASTLDGDNEQFF.